The 12 T cell receptor beta chains below were found in one sample sequenced in a study of cytomegalovirus exposure and HLA in healthy donors (TCRdb year 2017). Libraries were prepared through the immunoSEQ multiplex PCR assay. For the multiplex PCR, a mixture combining 60 forward primers for TCR Vbeta segments and 13 reverse primers for TCR Jbeta segments was used. TCRdb limited this immuneACCESS table to in-frame rearrangements with V and J called. A share of clones is missing; checked studies link under half to unresolved V genes, and the rest is unexplained. This sample has around 170,000 clones in its table, and around 72% of those were observed once. The top ten clones comprise approximately 3.4% of the sample. Sample: PBMCs. These receptors originate from a woman between 45 and 65 years old in good health and CMV-seropositive.

V and J are TRBV18 and TRBJ2-7; 7 nucleotides align to TRBD1. Trimming removed 6 bases from V and 2 bases from J; junction bases left unmatched: 7. This CDR3 has 14 amino acids. Per the germline V gene, CDR1 is KGHSH and CDR2 is LQKENI. CDR3 nucleotide sequence: TGTGCCAGCTCCCCAACAACAGGGGCCTACGAGCAGTACTTC. Its translation is CASSPTTGAYEQYF.

This clone was found once. V usage is TRBV29-1 and J usage is TRBJ2-2; TRBD1 agrees at 10 bases. The CDR3 length is 13 residues. With V trimmed by 7 bases and J by 8 bases, 7 bases remained unmatched. The germline V gene encodes CDR1 SQVTM and CDR2 ANQGSEA. The CDR3 bases are TGCAGCGCCGCCGACAGGGGGCAAGGGGAGCTGTTTTTT. This sequence encodes CSAADRGQGELFF.

V gene TRBV7-2 combines with J gene TRBJ1-2; TRBD1 aligns across 8 bases. After removal of 3 bases from V and 8 bases from J, the junction contained 8 bases not matched to a gene. CDR1 is SGHTA and CDR2 is FQGNSA in the germline V gene. This CDR3 has 14 residues. The CDR3 DNA sequence: TGTGCCAGCAGCTTCGCAGGGGGCGCGAGAGGCTACACCTTC. Translation: CASSFAGGARGYTF.

The chain's CDR3 is CASSLQGTDYEQYF. The CDR3 DNA follows: TGTGCCAGCAGCTTACAGGGGACGGATTACGAGCAGTACTTC. The gene calls are TRBV7-2 and TRBJ2-7, with D possibly TRBD1 on 6 matching bases. CDR3 length equals 14 residues. Looked up from germline, CDR1 is SGHTA and CDR2 is FQGNSA. V lost 2 bases and J 4 bases, leaving 12 bases between the germline ends.

A note on this clone: One end of the junction varies from germline; a read error may be responsible. The rearrangement uses TRBV27 and TRBJ2-6; 10 nucleotides match TRBD1. The CDR3 is 20 residues long. Germline lookup yields CDR1 MNHEY and CDR2 SMNVEV (reference sequence). DNA for the CDR3: TGTGCCAGCAGTACCAGGCGGACAGGGGGTACACTCTCTGGGGCCAACGGCCTGACTTTC. Protein: CASSTRRTGGTLSGANGLTF.

The chain has TRBV5-4 and TRBJ1-3, with unresolved D. V was trimmed by 3 bases and J by 0 bases, leaving 13 bases between them. Germline V gene data show CDR1 as SGHNT and CDR2 as YYREEE (reference sequence). The CDR3 covers 16 residues. The DNA of the CDR3 is TGTGCCAGCAGCTCTGCGACGGAGCGCTCTGGAAACACCATATATTTT. This codes for CASSSATERSGNTIYF.

This clone was seen just once. This CDR3 reads CASSEAGGQGYGYTF. CDR3 in DNA: TGTGCCAGCAGTGAAGCGGGGGGACAGGGTTATGGCTACACCTTC. This chain connects TRBV6-1 to TRBJ1-2; the match to TRBD1 covers 9 bases. V was pared by 0 bases and J by 5 bases, with 4 bases of the junction left unmatched. The CDR3 has 15 amino acids. Germline CDR1 is MNHNS and CDR2 is SASEGT.

The rearrangement links TRBV5-1 to TRBJ1-5; D perhaps matches TRBD1 (6 bases). V lost 0 bases and J 0 bases, leaving 7 bases between the germline ends. The CDR3 runs to 15 residues. The germline V gene has CDR1 SGHRS and CDR2 YFSETQ. The DNA for the CDR3 is TGCGCCAGCAGCTTGGCAGGGGATAGCAATCAGCCCCAGCATTTT. Its translation: CASSLAGDSNQPQHF.

The chain recombines TRBV6-6 with TRBJ1-2; 9 bases agree with TRBD1. J lost 1 base, V lost 5 bases, and 2 bases had no gene match. Looked up from germline, CDR1 is MNHNY and CDR2 is SVGAGI (reference sequence). The CDR3 spans 14 residues. CDR3 region: CASSGTGRNYGYTF. The CDR3 coding sequence is TGTGCCAGCAGTGGGACAGGGCGTAACTATGGCTACACCTTC.

The genes are TRBV7-9 and TRBJ1-1, with D maybe TRBD1 (6 bases). The ends were cut back, 6 bases at V and 1 base at J, with 12 bases in the middle. Germline V lookup: CDR1 SEHNR, CDR2 FQNEAQ (reference sequence). CDR3 length: 14 amino acids. DNA for the CDR3: TGTGCCAGCAGACTAGGGACATCGAACACTGAAGCTTTCTTT. This translates into CASRLGTSNTEAFF.

Notes on this clone: The junction departs from germline at one end; a sequencing error may be responsible. The chain recombines TRBV7-2 with TRBJ2-5; TRBD1 agrees at 7 bases. The germline gives CDR1 SGHTA, CDR2 FQGNSA. The CDR3 has 16 amino acids. CDR3 coding DNA: TGTGCCAGCAGCTTAGCAGCGTCAGGGGGTCAAGAAACCCAGTACTTC. Translated, it gives CASSLAASGGQETQYF.

The rearrangement links TRBV6-5 to TRBJ1-5, with 7 bases lining up with TRBD1. V lost 5 bases and J lost 7; bases outside the gene matches: 8. CDR3 length equals 14 residues. Germline loops: CDR1 MNHEY, CDR2 SVGAGI. The CDR3 region has the DNA TGTGCCAGCAGTGCCGGGACAGCGTCCCAGCCCCAGCATTTT. As protein: CASSAGTASQPQHF.